These 9 T cell receptor beta chains were all obtained from the same sample, sequenced in a study of cytomegalovirus exposure and HLA in healthy donors. Primers: 60 Vbeta forward and 13 Jbeta reverse. Generated by immunoSEQ multiplex PCR, the TCRdb table keeps only in-frame clones and is missing some. The sample records more than 130,000 clones, around 81% being singletons. Input material: PBMCs. These receptors came from a male donor in good health and CMV-seronegative.

This clone was counted between two and nine times. The chain employs TRBV6-5 and TRBJ1-2; no clear D gene. Germline V CDR1 and CDR2: MNHEY, SVGAGI. Between the trimmed V and J ends, which lost 6 bases and 2 bases, there was a span of 10 bases. The CDR3 totals 13 residues. CDR3 nucleotides: TGTGCCAGCAGGCGGGCCCGCAACTATGGCTACACCTTC. It specifies CASRRARNYGYTF.

Only one count was recorded for this clone. CDR3 DNA sequence: TGCAGCGTTGGCCGGACTAGCGGGATTCAAGAGACCCAGTACTTC. It yields the protein CSVGRTSGIQETQYF. The V gene is TRBV29-1, the J gene TRBJ2-5; 12 bases agree with TRBD2. V lost 4 bases and J lost 2; bases outside the gene matches: 5. The CDR3 consists of 15 residues. From germline, CDR1 is SQVTM and CDR2 ANQGSEA.

This clone was counted a few times. The V gene is TRBV7-3, the J gene TRBJ2-1; the match to TRBD2 covers 10 bases. Germline V CDR1 and CDR2: SGHTA, FQGTGA. Losses at the gene ends were 4 bases for V and 8 bases for J; bases not matched to a gene: 8. This CDR3 contains 15 residues. As DNA, the CDR3 is TGTGCCAGCAGCTCCGGACTAGCGGAGGGGGATGAGCAGTTCTTC. This sequence encodes CASSSGLAEGDEQFF.

The chain combines TRBV7-2 with TRBJ2-2; a possible D gene is TRBD1 (5 bases). The CDR3 runs to 15 residues. Germline V lookup: CDR1 SGHTA, CDR2 FQGNSA. With 2 bases removed from V and 7 bases from J, the gap between germline ends came to 14 bases. This chain's CDR3 is CASSLYGRAVGELFF. The CDR3 DNA reads TGTGCCAGCAGCTTATATGGCAGGGCCGTCGGGGAGCTGTTTTTT.

The rearrangement uses TRBV11-2 and TRBJ2-5, with TRBD2 matching 8 bases. This CDR3 comprises 15 residues. Trimming removed 3 bases from V and 4 bases from J; junction bases left unmatched: 7. Germline values: CDR1 SGHAT, CDR2 FQNNGV. CDR3 bases: TGTGCCAGCAGCTTTAACACGGGAGGGCTAGAGACCCAGTACTTC. This encodes CASSFNTGGLETQYF.

The V and J genes are TRBV27 and TRBJ2-1; D remains ambiguous. The CDR3 has 14 residues. Germline lookup yields CDR1 MNHEY and CDR2 SMNVEV (reference sequence). V was shortened by 5 bases and J by 3 bases, with 11 bases between the two germline ends. CDR3 protein: CASSIRRGYNEQFF. DNA of the CDR3: TGTGCCAGCAGTATAAGGCGCGGCTACAATGAGCAGTTCTTC.

The V gene is TRBV7-9, the J gene TRBJ1-1, with D maybe TRBD1 (5 bases). Germline CDR1 reads SEHNR; CDR2 reads FQNEAQ (reference sequence). Trimming stripped 3 bases from V and 6 bases from J, with 8 bases between. The CDR3 has 12 amino acids. This chain's CDR3 is CASSFGGAEAFF. CDR3 bases: TGTGCCAGCAGCTTTGGGGGGGCTGAAGCTTTCTTT.

V usage is TRBV5-1 and J usage is TRBJ2-7, with 7 bases fitting TRBD1. The germline V gene has CDR1 SGHRS and CDR2 YFSETQ. The CDR3 totals 14 residues. J was trimmed by 0 bases and V by 4 bases; bases with no gene match: 4. CDR3 region: CASSGRDSSYEQYF. In DNA form, the CDR3 reads TGCGCCAGCAGCGGCCGGGACAGCTCCTACGAGCAGTACTTC.

The genes are TRBV5-1 and TRBJ1-1, with TRBD1 as a possible D gene (5 bases). Germline-derived CDR1 and CDR2 are SGHRS and YFSETQ. V lost 1 base, J lost 1 base, and 11 bases lay in between. The CDR3 spans 15 residues. The CDR3 DNA sequence: TGCGCCAGCAGCTTGTATACAGGTCGGAACACTGAAGCTTTCTTT. Translated, it gives CASSLYTGRNTEAFF.